This T cell receptor beta chain was profiled in a study of CD8+ T cells in alopecia areata. Study as a whole: The study gave treated patients oral tofacitinib at 5 to 10 mg twice daily. Tofacitinib ran 6 to 18 months, followed by 6 months off drug. Study findings and constraints: Shared TCR sequences were less clear between patients than in mice, possibly partly from HLA diversity.

Cell sorting on a FACSAria was used to separate CD4+ and CD8+ T cells from the PBMCs. There are 19 residues in the CDR3. From germline, CDR1 is SGHDN and CDR2 FVKESK. J lost 1 base, V lost 1 base, and 7 bases had no gene match. On this clone: What it binds is not known.

Once RNA had been extracted, it was reverse transcribed into cDNA to act as the sequencing template. Assay: immunoSEQ multiplex PCR; the TCRdb copy retains only in-frame clones and omits some. This sample yields roughly 250,000 clones, of which around two thirds are seen a single time; 1.2% belongs to the top ten. The sequencing here drew on CD4+ T cells sorted from blood, taken at week 0. The clonotype originates from a human donor with alopecia areata. The chain employs TRBV14 and TRBJ2-6; 10 nucleotides match TRBD1. The CDR3 loop is CASSQAWGTGVSGANVLTF. CDR3 coding DNA: TGTGCCAGCAGCCAAGCCTGGGGGACAGGGGTATCTGGGGCCAACGTCCTGACTTTC.